The source of this TCR beta chain is a study of T cell responses to AZD1222 COVID-19 vaccine. Trimming cost V 1 base and J 0 bases, with 3 bases left between them. CDR1 is SGHTA, CDR2 FQGNSA, per germline. This CDR3 comprises 14 residues. Sequencing used immunoSEQ multiplex PCR; TCRdb keeps in-frame clones, though not all of them. The data contain 150,000 to 180,000 clones, about 88% of them seen just once; the ten biggest clones take up around 3%. The rearrangement links TRBV7-2 to TRBJ2-2; D is uncertain. The input for sequencing was peripheral blood, taken on day 0 of AZD1222 vaccination. This sequence originates from an adult in good health. CDR3 loop: CASSLGSNTGELFF. The CDR3, as DNA: TGTGCCAGCAGCTTAGGGTCGAACACCGGGGAGCTGTTTTTT.